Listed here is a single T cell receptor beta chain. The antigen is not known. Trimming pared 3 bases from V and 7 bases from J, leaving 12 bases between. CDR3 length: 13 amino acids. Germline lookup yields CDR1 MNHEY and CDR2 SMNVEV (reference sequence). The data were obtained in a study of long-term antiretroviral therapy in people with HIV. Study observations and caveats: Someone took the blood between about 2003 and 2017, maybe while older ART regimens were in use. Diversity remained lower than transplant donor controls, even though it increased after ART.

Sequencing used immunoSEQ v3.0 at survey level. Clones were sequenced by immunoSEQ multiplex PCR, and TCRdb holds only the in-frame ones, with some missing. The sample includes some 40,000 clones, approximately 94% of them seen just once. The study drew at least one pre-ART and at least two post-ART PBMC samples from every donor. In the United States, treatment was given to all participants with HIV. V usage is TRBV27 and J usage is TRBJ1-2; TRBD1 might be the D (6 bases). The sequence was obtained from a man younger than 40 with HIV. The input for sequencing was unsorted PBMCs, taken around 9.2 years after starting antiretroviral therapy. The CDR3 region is CASSFGGYGGYTF. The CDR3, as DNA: TGTGCCAGCAGTTTTGGGGGCTATGGTGGCTACACCTTC.